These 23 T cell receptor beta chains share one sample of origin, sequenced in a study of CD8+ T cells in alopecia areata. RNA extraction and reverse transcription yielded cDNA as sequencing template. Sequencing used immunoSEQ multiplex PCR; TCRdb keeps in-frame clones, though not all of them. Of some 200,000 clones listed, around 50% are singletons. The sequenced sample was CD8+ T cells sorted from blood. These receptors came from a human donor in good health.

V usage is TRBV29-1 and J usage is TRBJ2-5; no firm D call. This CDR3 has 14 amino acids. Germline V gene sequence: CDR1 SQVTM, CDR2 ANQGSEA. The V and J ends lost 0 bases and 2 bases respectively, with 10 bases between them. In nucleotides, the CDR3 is TGCAGCGTTGAAGATCTGTCAGTTCAAGAGACCCAGTACTTC. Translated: CSVEDLSVQETQYF.

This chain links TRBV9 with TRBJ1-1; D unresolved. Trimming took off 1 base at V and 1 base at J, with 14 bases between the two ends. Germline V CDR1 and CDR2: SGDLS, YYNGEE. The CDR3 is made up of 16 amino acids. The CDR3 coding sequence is TGTGCCAGCAGCGTATGGGATTTTGAGCCGAACACTGAAGCTTTCTTT. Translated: CASSVWDFEPNTEAFF.

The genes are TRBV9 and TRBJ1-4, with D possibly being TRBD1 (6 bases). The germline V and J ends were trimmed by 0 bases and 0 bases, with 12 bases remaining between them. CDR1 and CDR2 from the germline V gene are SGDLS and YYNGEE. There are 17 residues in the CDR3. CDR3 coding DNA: TGTGCCAGCAGCGTAGGAGGGGGGATCGCAACTAATGAAAAACTGTTTTTT. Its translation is CASSVGGGIATNEKLFF. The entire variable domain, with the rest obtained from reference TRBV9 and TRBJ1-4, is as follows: DSGVTQTPKHLITATGQRVTLRCSPRSGDLSVYWYQQSLDQGLQFLIQYYNGEERAKGNILERFSAQQFPDLHSELNLSSLELGDSALYFCASSVGGGIATNEKLFFGSGTQLSVL.

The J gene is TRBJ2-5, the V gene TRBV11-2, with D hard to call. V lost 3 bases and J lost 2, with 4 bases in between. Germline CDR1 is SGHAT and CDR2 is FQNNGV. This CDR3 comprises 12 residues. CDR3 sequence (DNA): TGTGCCAGCAGCTTGGATCAAGAGACCCAGTACTTC. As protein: CASSLDQETQYF.

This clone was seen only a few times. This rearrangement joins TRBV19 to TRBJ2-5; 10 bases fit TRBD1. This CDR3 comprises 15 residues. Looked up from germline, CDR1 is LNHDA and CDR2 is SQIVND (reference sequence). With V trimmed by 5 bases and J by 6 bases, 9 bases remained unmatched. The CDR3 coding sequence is TGTGCCAGTAGTCCCGACAGGGGGCAATGGCAGACCCAGTACTTC. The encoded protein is CASSPDRGQWQTQYF.

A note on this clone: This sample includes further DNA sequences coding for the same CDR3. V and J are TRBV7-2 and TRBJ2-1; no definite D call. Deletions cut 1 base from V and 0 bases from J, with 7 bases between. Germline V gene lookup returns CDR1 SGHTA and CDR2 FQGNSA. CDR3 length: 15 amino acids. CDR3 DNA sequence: TGTGCCAGCAGCTTAGGACCTAGCTCCTACAATGAGCAGTTCTTC. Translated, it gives CASSLGPSSYNEQFF.

CDR3 in DNA: TGTGCCAGCAGTCCGGGACAGGGTAAAGGGTACGAGCAGTACTTC. Protein product: CASSPGQGKGYEQYF. The rearrangement uses TRBV27 and TRBJ2-7, with 9 bases fitting TRBD1. V trimming: 5 bases; J trimming: 4 bases; junction bases outside the gene matches: 9. The CDR3 is 15 amino acids. Looked up from germline, CDR1 is MNHEY and CDR2 is SMNVEV (reference sequence).

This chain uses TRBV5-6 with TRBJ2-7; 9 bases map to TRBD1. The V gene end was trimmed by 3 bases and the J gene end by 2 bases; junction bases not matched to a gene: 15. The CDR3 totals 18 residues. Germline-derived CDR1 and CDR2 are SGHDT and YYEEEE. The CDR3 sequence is CASSSHPTGTGYPYEQYF. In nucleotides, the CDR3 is TGTGCCAGCAGCTCGCACCCGACCGGGACAGGGTATCCCTACGAGCAGTACTTC.

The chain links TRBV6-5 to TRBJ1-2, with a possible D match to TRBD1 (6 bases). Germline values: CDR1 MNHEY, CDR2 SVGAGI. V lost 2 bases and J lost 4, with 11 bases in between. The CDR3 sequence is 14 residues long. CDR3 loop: CASSYGQGSYGYTF. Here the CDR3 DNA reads TGTGCCAGCAGTTACGGTCAGGGGTCCTATGGCTACACCTTC.

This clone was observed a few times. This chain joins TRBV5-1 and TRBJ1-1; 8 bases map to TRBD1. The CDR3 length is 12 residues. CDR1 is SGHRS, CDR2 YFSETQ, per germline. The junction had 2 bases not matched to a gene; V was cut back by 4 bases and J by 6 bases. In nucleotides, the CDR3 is TGCGCCAGCAGCATACAGGGGGCTGAAGCTTTCTTT. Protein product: CASSIQGAEAFF. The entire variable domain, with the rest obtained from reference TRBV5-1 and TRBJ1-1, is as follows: KAGVTQTPRYLIKTRGQQVTLSCSPISGHRSVSWYQQTPGQGLQFLFEYFSETQRNKGNFPGRFSGRQFSNSRSEMNVSTLELGDSALYLCASSIQGAEAFFGQGTRLTVV.

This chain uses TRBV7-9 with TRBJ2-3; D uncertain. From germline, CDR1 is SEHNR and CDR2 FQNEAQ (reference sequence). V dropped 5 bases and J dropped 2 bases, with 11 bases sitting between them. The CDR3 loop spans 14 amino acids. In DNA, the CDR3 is TGTGCCAGCAGCCCCGCGCAGATCACAGATACGCAGTATTTT. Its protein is CASSPAQITDTQYF.

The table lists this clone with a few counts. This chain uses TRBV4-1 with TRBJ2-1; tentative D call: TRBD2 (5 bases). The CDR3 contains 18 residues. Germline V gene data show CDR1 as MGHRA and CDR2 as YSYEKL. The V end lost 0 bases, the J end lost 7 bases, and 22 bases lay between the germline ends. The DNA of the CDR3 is TGCGCCAGCAGCCAAGATCAACCTCCAACAGCGGTCATTAATGAGCAGTTCTTC. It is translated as CASSQDQPPTAVINEQFF.

CDR3 coding DNA: TGTGCCAGTAGTATTCATGAGGGACTTGAAGCTTTCTTT. Amino acid sequence: CASSIHEGLEAFF. The chain uses TRBV19 and TRBJ1-1; tentative D call: TRBD1 (5 bases). V gave up 3 bases and J gave up 7 bases, with 12 bases separating them. Germline CDR1 and CDR2: LNHDA and SQIVND (reference sequence). The CDR3 consists of 13 residues.

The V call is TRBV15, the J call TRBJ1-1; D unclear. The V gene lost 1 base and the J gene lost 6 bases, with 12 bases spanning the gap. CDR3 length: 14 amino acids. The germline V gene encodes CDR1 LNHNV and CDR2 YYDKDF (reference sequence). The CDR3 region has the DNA TGTGCCACCAGCAGAGGGACGACCTGGGCTGAAGCTTTCTTT. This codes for CATSRGTTWAEAFF.

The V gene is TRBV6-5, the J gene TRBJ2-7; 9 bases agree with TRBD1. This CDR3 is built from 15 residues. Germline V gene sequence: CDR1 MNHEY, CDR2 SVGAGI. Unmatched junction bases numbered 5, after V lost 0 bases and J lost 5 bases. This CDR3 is CASSYSGQGADEQYF. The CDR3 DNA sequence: TGTGCCAGCAGTTACTCGGGACAGGGAGCCGACGAGCAGTACTTC.

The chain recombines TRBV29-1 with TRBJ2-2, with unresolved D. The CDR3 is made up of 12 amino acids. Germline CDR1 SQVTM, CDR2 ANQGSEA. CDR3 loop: CTGRLNTGELFF. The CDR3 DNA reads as TGCACCGGCAGGCTCAACACCGGGGAGCTGTTTTTT.

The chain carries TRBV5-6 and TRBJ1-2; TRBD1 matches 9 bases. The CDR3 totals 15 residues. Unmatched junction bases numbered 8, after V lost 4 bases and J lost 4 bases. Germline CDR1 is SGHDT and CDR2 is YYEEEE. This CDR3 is CASSPAGQGTYGYTF. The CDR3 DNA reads TGTGCCAGCAGCCCGGCGGGACAGGGCACCTATGGCTACACCTTC.

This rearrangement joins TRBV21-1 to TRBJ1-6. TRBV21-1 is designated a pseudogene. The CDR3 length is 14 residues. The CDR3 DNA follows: TGTGCCAGCAGCAACCCGTCCGGGAATTCACCCCTCCACTTT. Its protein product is CASSNPSGNSPLHF.

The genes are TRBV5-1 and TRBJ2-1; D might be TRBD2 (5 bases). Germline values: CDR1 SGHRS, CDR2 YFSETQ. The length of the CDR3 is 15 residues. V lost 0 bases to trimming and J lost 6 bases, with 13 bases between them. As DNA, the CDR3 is TGCGCCAGCAGCTTGGCTCTAGCATCGGTCAATGAGCAGTTCTTC. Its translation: CASSLALASVNEQFF.

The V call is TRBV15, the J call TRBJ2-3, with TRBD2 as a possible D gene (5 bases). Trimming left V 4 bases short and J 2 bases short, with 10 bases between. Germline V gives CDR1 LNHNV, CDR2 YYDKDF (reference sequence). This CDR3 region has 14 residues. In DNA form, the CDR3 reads TGTGCCACCAGCAAAAGACTAAACACAGATACGCAGTATTTT. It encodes CATSKRLNTDTQYF.

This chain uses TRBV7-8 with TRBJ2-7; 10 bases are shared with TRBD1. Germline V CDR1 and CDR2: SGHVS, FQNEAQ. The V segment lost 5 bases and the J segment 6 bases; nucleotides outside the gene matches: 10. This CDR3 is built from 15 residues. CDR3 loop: CASSPGQGSRIEQYF. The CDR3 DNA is TGTGCCAGCAGCCCGGGACAGGGGAGTCGGATCGAGCAGTACTTC.

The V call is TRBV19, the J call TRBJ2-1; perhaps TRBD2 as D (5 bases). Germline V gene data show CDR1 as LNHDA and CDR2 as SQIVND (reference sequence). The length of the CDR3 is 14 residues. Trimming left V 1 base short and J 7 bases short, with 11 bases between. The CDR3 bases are TGTGCCAGTAGTATAGGCCTAGCCGGAAATGAGCAGTTCTTC. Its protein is CASSIGLAGNEQFF.

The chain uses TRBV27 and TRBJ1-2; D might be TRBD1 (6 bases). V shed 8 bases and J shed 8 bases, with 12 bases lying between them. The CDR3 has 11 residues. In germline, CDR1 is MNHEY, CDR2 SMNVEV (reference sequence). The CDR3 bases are TGTGCCAGCCCGCCGGGGGGCGGCTACACCTTC. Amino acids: CASPPGGGYTF.